These 12 T cell receptor beta chains were all obtained from the same sample, sequenced in a study of cytomegalovirus exposure and HLA in healthy donors. The PCR had 60 Vbeta and 13 Jbeta primers. Measured with immunoSEQ multiplex PCR; TCRdb has only the in-frame clones, and not every one. Counted here are 130,000 to 150,000 clones, approximately 77% occurring once; the ten biggest clones make up under 5.5%. The specimen was PBMCs. These TCRs come from a woman in her fifties or sixties in good health and CMV-seronegative.

The chain employs TRBV5-1 and TRBJ2-6, with no clear D. This CDR3 has 14 amino acids. The germline V and J ends were trimmed by 1 base and 0 bases, with 2 bases remaining between them. Germline V gene sequence: CDR1 SGHRS, CDR2 YFSETQ. The CDR3 reads CASSLHSGANVLTF. CDR3 nucleotide sequence: TGCGCCAGCAGCTTGCACTCTGGGGCCAACGTCCTGACTTTC. The complete variable domain, with remaining parts taken from reference TRBV5-1 and TRBJ2-6, reads KAGVTQTPRYLIKTRGQQVTLSCSPISGHRSVSWYQQTPGQGLQFLFEYFSETQRNKGNFPGRFSGRQFSNSRSEMNVSTLELGDSALYLCASSLHSGANVLTFGAGSRLTVL.

This clone was observed a handful of times. This rearrangement joins TRBV9 to TRBJ1-2; the D gene is possibly TRBD1 (6 bases). This CDR3 contains 14 residues. The germline V and J ends were trimmed by 7 bases and 4 bases, with 17 bases remaining between them. CDR1 is SGDLS, CDR2 YYNGEE, per germline. The CDR3 DNA sequence: TGTGCCAGCGTTACTCCCGGGACAATCTATGGCTACACCTTC. Residues: CASVTPGTIYGYTF.

The genes are TRBV2 and TRBJ2-7; 10 positions agree with TRBD2. Trimming took 4 bases from V and 0 from J; bases not matched to a gene: 0. The CDR3 runs 14 residues. Per germline, CDR1 SNHLY and CDR2 FYNNEI. In nucleotides, the CDR3 is TGTGCCAGCAGTGTAGCGGGGGGCTCCTACGAGCAGTACTTC. Its translation: CASSVAGGSYEQYF. Full variable domain (outside the CDR3, taken from reference TRBV2 and TRBJ2-7): EPEVTQTPSHQVTQMGQEVILRCVPISNHLYFYWYRQILGQKVEFLVSFYNNEISEKSEIFDDQFSVERPDGSNFTLKIRSTKLEDSAMYFCASSVAGGSYEQYFGPGTRLTVT.

This clone was seen a few times. This chain joins TRBV7-8 and TRBJ2-2, with unresolved D. Germline V gene data show CDR1 as SGHVS and CDR2 as FQNEAQ. V gave up 1 base and J gave up 6 bases, with 9 bases separating them. CDR3 length equals 14 residues. CDR3 nucleotide sequence: TGTGCCAGCAGCTTAGATTCACGGTCCGGGGAGCTGTTTTTT. Encoded protein: CASSLDSRSGELFF.

This clone was detected a few times. The CDR3 DNA sequence: TGTGCCTGGAGTGCGGGACAGGGGTATACAGAGACCCAGTACTTC. It encodes CAWSAGQGYTETQYF. The V call is TRBV30, the J call TRBJ2-5, with 10 bases aligning to TRBD1. With V trimmed by 1 base and J by 4 bases, 6 bases remained unmatched. Germline V lookup: CDR1 GTSNPN, CDR2 SVGIG (reference sequence). The CDR3 is made up of 15 amino acids. The full variable domain, in which reference TRBV30 and TRBJ2-5 provide the parts outside the CDR3, is SQTIHQWPATLVQPVGSPLSLECTVEGTSNPNLYWYRQAAGRGLQLLFYSVGIGQISSEVPQNLSASRPQDRQFILSSKKLLLSDSGFYLCAWSAGQGYTETQYFGPGTRLLVL.

The chain uses TRBV28 and TRBJ2-1, with 8 bases fitting TRBD2. Germline values: CDR1 MDHEN, CDR2 SYDVKM. V gave up 6 bases and J gave up 6 bases; unmatched junction bases: 19. This CDR3 contains 18 residues. The CDR3 is CASSSLFRVAGFSNEQFF. The CDR3 DNA reads as TGTGCCAGCAGCTCCCTCTTTCGGGTAGCGGGGTTTTCCAATGAGCAGTTCTTC.

The table lists this clone with a count of one. V usage is TRBV5-1 and J usage is TRBJ2-1, with 14 bases matching TRBD2. V lost 2 bases to trimming and J lost 0 bases; unmatched junction nucleotides: 7. The germline V gene encodes CDR1 SGHRS and CDR2 YFSETQ. The CDR3 is 19 amino acids. In DNA, the CDR3 is TGCGCCAGCAGCTTAGGACTAGCGGGGGGCCTGAGCTCCTACAATGAGCAGTTCTTC. As protein: CASSLGLAGGLSSYNEQFF.

The V call is TRBV9, the J call TRBJ2-7; D is unclear. CDR3 length equals 14 residues. The V end was cut by 3 bases, the J end by 0 bases, with 10 bases between. Per the germline V gene, CDR1 is SGDLS and CDR2 is YYNGEE. This chain's CDR3 is CASSARSSSYEQYF. CDR3 DNA sequence: TGTGCCAGCAGCGCTCGAAGTAGCTCCTACGAGCAGTACTTC.

The chain uses TRBV7-2 and TRBJ1-4; D perhaps matches TRBD1 (6 bases). Per germline, CDR1 SGHTA and CDR2 FQGNSA. The CDR3 totals 16 residues. V lost 3 bases, J lost 9 bases, and 20 bases lay in between. CDR3 coding DNA: TGTGCCAGCAGCTTGGCCCTAGGGCAGGGGAATCAAAAACTGTTTTTT. It specifies CASSLALGQGNQKLFF.

The J gene is TRBJ2-7, the V gene TRBV7-2; TRBD2 aligns across 12 bases. Germline CDR1 is SGHTA and CDR2 is FQGNSA. This CDR3 is 15 amino acids long. V shed 3 bases and J 5 bases; nucleotides not matched to a gene: 5. The CDR3 DNA reads TGTGCCAGCAGCTTCCGGACTAGCGGGGACAACGAGCAGTACTTC. Its translation: CASSFRTSGDNEQYF.

The chain combines TRBV6-5 with TRBJ2-7, with D possibly matching TRBD1 (6 bases). V dropped 3 bases and J dropped 4 bases, with 13 bases sitting between them. The CDR3 extends over 14 amino acids. Germline lookup yields CDR1 MNHEY and CDR2 SVGAGI. In nucleotides, the CDR3 is TGTGCCAGCAGTTATCAGGGGAAGGAATACGAGCAGTACTTC. It yields the protein CASSYQGKEYEQYF.

The chain has TRBV2 and TRBJ1-1; TRBD1 is a possible D gene (6 bases). The CDR3 is 14 amino acids. Germline V lookup: CDR1 SNHLY, CDR2 FYNNEI. V was cut by 6 bases and J by 1 base, with 12 bases left in between. CDR3 bases: TGTGCCAGCAGAACAGACAGGCAGAACACTGAAGCTTTCTTT. This encodes CASRTDRQNTEAFF.